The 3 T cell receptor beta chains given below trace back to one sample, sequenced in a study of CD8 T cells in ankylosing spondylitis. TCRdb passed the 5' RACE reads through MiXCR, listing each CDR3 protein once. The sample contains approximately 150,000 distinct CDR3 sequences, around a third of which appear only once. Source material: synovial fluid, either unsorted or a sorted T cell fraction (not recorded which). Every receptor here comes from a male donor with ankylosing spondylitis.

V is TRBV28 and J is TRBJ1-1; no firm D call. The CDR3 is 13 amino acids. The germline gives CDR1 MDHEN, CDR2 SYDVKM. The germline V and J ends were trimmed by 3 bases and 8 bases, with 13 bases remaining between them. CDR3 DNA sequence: TGTGCCAGCAGTTTCTTAGTGCCACACGAAGCTTTCTTT. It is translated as CASSFLVPHEAFF.

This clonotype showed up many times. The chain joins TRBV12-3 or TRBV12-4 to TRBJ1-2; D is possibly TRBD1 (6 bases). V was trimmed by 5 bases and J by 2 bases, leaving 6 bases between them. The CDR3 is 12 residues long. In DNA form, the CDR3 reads TGTGCCAGCAGTGACAGGAACTATGGCTACACCTTC. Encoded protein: CASSDRNYGYTF.

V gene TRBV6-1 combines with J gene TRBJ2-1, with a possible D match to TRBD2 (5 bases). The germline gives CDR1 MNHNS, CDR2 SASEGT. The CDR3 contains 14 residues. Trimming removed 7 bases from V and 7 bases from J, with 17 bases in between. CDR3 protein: CASTHPRGSNEQFF. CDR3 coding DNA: TGTGCCAGCACCCACCCTCGGGGTTCGAATGAGCAGTTCTTC.